The 16 T cell receptor beta chains below all came from one sample that was sequenced in a study of T cells in women clearing cervical HPV infection (dated by TCRdb to 2017 to 2018). The library was built by means of the immunoSEQ multiplex PCR assay. This immuneACCESS table, as held by TCRdb, lists in-frame sequences with V and J called but not all clones. Of the missing ones, under half trace to an unresolved V gene in checked studies; the others have no known cause. The table for this sample records 46,000 or so clones. 35% of the sample is taken by the ten largest. Sequences were obtained from blood buffy coat. Receptor source: a woman aged 18 to 75 with a cervical HPV16 infection that either progressed to CIN3+ or cleared (not recorded which).

A note on this clone: The read halts 3 residues ahead of the CDR3 end, with the missing end drawn from the germline J gene. The rearrangement joins TRBV5-1 to TRBJ2-7; 10 bases fit TRBD1. The ends lost 0 bases at V and 3 bases at J; junction bases unmatched: 3. Per germline, CDR1 SGHRS and CDR2 YFSETQ. This CDR3 spans 15 amino acids. This CDR3 is CASSLVGTGDYEQYF. The covered CDR3 bases are TGCGCCAGCAGCTTGGTTGGGACAGGGGACTACGAG.

As regards this clone: The read terminates 3 residues before the CDR3 end, so the remaining end is supplied by the germline J gene. The chain recombines TRBV30 with TRBJ1-5; TRBD1 aligns across 8 bases. V lost 5 bases and J lost 6; bases outside the gene matches: 6. Germline V gene lookup returns CDR1 GTSNPN and CDR2 SVGIG (reference sequence). This CDR3 spans 13 amino acids. CDR3 bases read: TGTGCCTGGTCAGGGGGCCCCAGTCAGCCC. Translating gives CAWSGGPSQP. The entire CDR3 protein reads CAWSGGPSQPQHF.

Of note for this clone: The CDR3 goes on 3 residues after the read ends, and that part is filled in from the germline J gene. The chain uses TRBV11-3 and TRBJ2-7; a possible D gene is TRBD2 (7 bases). Germline values: CDR1 SGHNT, CDR2 YENEEA. The length of the CDR3 is 15 residues. V was shortened by 5 bases and J by 3 bases, with 17 bases between the two germline ends. CDR3 DNA (partial): TGTGCCAGCAGCCCCCCAGGGGTAGCGGGCTACGAG. It translates to CASSPPGVAGYE. The entire CDR3 reads CASSPPGVAGYEQYF. Complete variable domain (other parts from reference TRBV11-3 and TRBJ2-7): EAGVVQSPRYKIIEKKQPVAFWCNPISGHNTLYWYLQNLGQGPELLIRYENEEAVDDSQLPKDRFSAERLKGVDSTLKIQPAELGDSAVYLCASSPPGVAGYEQYFGPGTRLTVT.

About this clone: The read ends 3 residues early relative to the CDR3; the germline J gene fills the gap. The chain joins TRBV30 to TRBJ2-2; weak D call: TRBD1 (5 bases). Looked up from germline, CDR1 is GTSNPN and CDR2 is SVGIG (reference sequence). The CDR3 spans 13 residues. Trimming left V 3 bases short and J 6 bases short, with 11 bases between. Here the CDR3 reads CAWRWGTAGELFF. CDR3 DNA (partial): TGTGCCTGGAGGTGGGGCACGGCCGGGGAG.

The sequenced CDR3 bases are TGTGCCAGCAGAACCGGGACAGGGTACACAGATACG. Its translation is CASRTGTGYTDT. The complete CDR3 protein is CASRTGTGYTDTQYF. The chain employs TRBV6-7 and TRBJ2-3; 9 bases are shared with TRBD1. The read comes to an end 3 residues before the CDR3 does, leaving the germline J gene to fill in the end. TRBV6-7 is noted as an ORF with a role that remains uncertain. This CDR3 region has 15 residues. The junction had 6 bases not matched to a gene; V was cut back by 6 bases and J by 2 bases.

As to this clone: The read comes to an end 3 residues before the CDR3 does, leaving the germline J gene to fill in the end. This sequence joins TRBV6-4 and TRBJ1-6; D unresolved. Trimming shortened V by 4 bases and J by 8 bases, and 9 bases separated the two germline ends. This CDR3 contains 13 residues. Germline V gives CDR1 MRHNA, CDR2 SNTAGT. CDR3 DNA (partial): TGTGCCAGCAGTGTACAGCCTTATTCACCC. It is translated as CASSVQPYSP. The full CDR3 protein is CASSVQPYSPLHF.

This clone is deemed medium-sized by its frequency. The read ends 3 residues early relative to the CDR3; the germline J gene fills the gap. The V gene is TRBV29-1, the J gene TRBJ2-7, with D perhaps matching TRBD1 (6 bases). The germline V gene encodes CDR1 SQVTM and CDR2 ANQGSEA. The CDR3 spans 14 residues. With 8 bases removed from V and 3 bases from J, the gap between germline ends came to 20 bases. The CDR3 bases that were read are TGCAGCCCGACCAGACAGGAAGACGTCTACGAG. It encodes CSPTRQEDVYE. The CDR3 in full is CSPTRQEDVYEQYF.

To note about this clone: The read halts 3 residues ahead of the CDR3 end, with the missing end drawn from the germline J gene. The chain combines TRBV9 with TRBJ2-7, with D possibly matching TRBD2 (6 bases). V lost 4 bases to trimming and J lost 2 bases, with 13 bases between them. This CDR3 contains 14 residues. CDR1 and CDR2 from the germline V gene are SGDLS and YYNGEE. The CDR3 bases that were read are TGTGCCAGCAGCCCGGGACTTTCCCCCTACGAG. Its protein product is CASSPGLSPYE. The whole CDR3 is CASSPGLSPYEQYF.

CDR3 loop: CASTDRDLYNEQFF. The covered CDR3 bases are TGTGCCAGCACTGACAGGGACCTATACAATGAG. V gene TRBV27 combines with J gene TRBJ2-1; 7 bases line up with TRBD1. The sequenced fragment ends 3 residues before the CDR3 boundary, so the rest is inferred from the germline J gene. This CDR3 has 14 residues. Trimming cost V 7 bases and J 4 bases; bases outside gene matches: 7. Germline values: CDR1 MNHEY, CDR2 SMNVEV (reference sequence).

As to this clone: The sequenced fragment ends 3 residues before the CDR3 boundary, so the rest is inferred from the germline J gene. The chain carries TRBV30 and TRBJ1-4, with D unresolved. V lost 5 bases and J 8 bases, leaving 15 bases between the germline ends. Germline CDR1 reads GTSNPN; CDR2 reads SVGIG (reference sequence). The CDR3 is made up of 13 amino acids. The CDR3 DNA, read in part, is TGTGCCTGGGCGATTATGTTCGAAGAAAAA. Translating it yields CAWAIMFEEK. The whole CDR3 protein is CAWAIMFEEKLFF.

About this clone: The read is 3 residues too short to cover the CDR3 end, so that end is filled in from the germline J gene. The chain employs TRBV5-6 and TRBJ2-3; 12 bases match TRBD2. V was clipped by 7 bases and J by 6 bases; unmatched bases: 9. CDR1 and CDR2 from the germline V gene are SGHDT and YYEEEE. CDR3 length equals 15 residues. The CDR3 spells CASGRLAGAFDTQYF. The covered CDR3 bases are TGTGCCAGCGGCAGACTAGCGGGGGCTTTCGATACG.

Comment on this clone: With the read ending 3 residues before the CDR3 end, the germline J gene is used to fill in that end. J is TRBJ1-1 and V is TRBV18, with 9 bases that match TRBD1. V gave up 4 bases and J gave up 5 bases; unmatched junction bases: 5. Germline loops: CDR1 KGHSH, CDR2 LQKENI. The CDR3 is 14 amino acids. The covered CDR3 bases are TGTGCCAGCTCACAGGGACAGGGAGAGACTGAA. This sequence encodes CASSQGQGETE. The full CDR3 is CASSQGQGETEAFF.

Turning to this clone: With the read ending 3 residues before the CDR3 end, the germline J gene is used to fill in that end. This chain joins TRBV2 and TRBJ2-3; 9 bases line up with TRBD2. Germline values: CDR1 SNHLY, CDR2 FYNNEI. The CDR3 has 15 amino acids. The junction had 4 bases not matched to a gene; V was cut back by 4 bases and J by 2 bases. The covered CDR3 bases are TGTGCCAGCAGTGTCCTAGCGGGAATCACAGATACG. Amino acid sequence: CASSVLAGITDT. The CDR3 reads in full as CASSVLAGITDTQYF.

Of note for this clone: Its ends do not fully match the called genes, so a read error is possible. The read terminates 3 residues ahead of where the CDR3 ends, so the germline J gene completes it. The sample carries other DNA sequences with the same CDR3. This chain joins TRBV2 and TRBJ1-3; 7 positions agree with TRBD1. Per germline, CDR1 SNHLY and CDR2 FYNNEI. The CDR3 is 14 residues long. The CDR3 DNA, read in part, is TGTGCCAGCAGTGAGGACAGGCTTGGAAACACG. It encodes CASSEDRLGNT. In full, the CDR3 reads CASSEDRLGNTIYF. Filled out from reference TRBV2 and TRBJ1-3, the complete variable domain reads EPEVTQTPSHQVTQMGQEVILRCVPISNHLYFYWYRQILGQKVEFLVSFYNNEISEKSEIFDDQFSVERPDGSNFTLKIRSTKLEDSAMYFCASSEDRLGNTIYFGEGSWLTVV.

As for this clone: The CDR3 goes on 3 residues after the read ends, and that part is filled in from the germline J gene. The rearrangement uses TRBV12-3 or TRBV12-4 and TRBJ1-2; 11 positions match TRBD1. The CDR3 covers 14 residues. Unmatched junction bases numbered 3, after V lost 6 bases and J lost 3 bases. The CDR3 here is CASRGQGGDYGYTF. Incomplete CDR3 DNA: TGTGCCAGCAGGGGACAGGGGGGGGACTATGGC.

The CDR3 is CASSLYPRDQPQHF. The CDR3 bases that were read are TGCGCCAGCAGCCTATACCCCCGGGATCAGCCC. J is TRBJ1-5 and V is TRBV5-1, with no clear D. The read stops 3 residues short of the end of the CDR3; the missing end is completed from the germline J gene. Trimming stripped 4 bases from V and 5 bases from J, with 13 bases between. Germline-derived CDR1 and CDR2 are SGHRS and YFSETQ. CDR3 size: 14 residues. Using reference TRBV5-1 and TRBJ1-5 for the parts outside the CDR3, the full variable domain is KAGVTQTPRYLIKTRGQQVTLSCSPISGHRSVSWYQQTPGQGLQFLFEYFSETQRNKGNFPGRFSGRQFSNSRSEMNVSTLELGDSALYLCASSLYPRDQPQHFGDGTRLSIL.